This T cell receptor (beta chain) was sequenced for a study of Ad26.COV2.S vaccination and SARS-CoV-2 variants. At the level of the study: The Ad26.COV2.S arm of the COV1001 trial was where the donor was placed. Recipients of Ad26.COV2.S got it intramuscularly, once or twice 56 days apart.

A word on this clone: Its antigen is unknown. Germline and junction disagree at one end, which may indicate a read error. This sample also contains other DNA sequences that code for the same CDR3.

Method: immunoSEQ multiplex PCR; TCRdb's copy keeps in-frame clones and lacks some. This sample carries 440,000 or so clones, around 90% of them seen once, and the ten largest clones take approximately 4.3%. The CDR3 extends over 15 amino acids. Germline loops: CDR1 SGHNT, CDR2 YYREEE (reference sequence). Study-wide results and limits: Whether participants received vaccine or placebo, their non-spike TCR breadth was similar.

This sample's treatment: 19 received Ad26.COV2.S at low or high dose, single or two shots; 5 received placebo; per-sample allocation not given. On day 63 after the first injection, vaccine and placebo recipients gave samples. A Boston adult aged 18-55 years was the donor. This clonotype originated in a person between 18 and 59 years old who received the Ad26.COV2.S COVID-19 vaccine or a placebo. The specimen comprised peripheral blood, sampled in a trial of Ad26.COV2.S vaccine versus placebo. V is TRBV5-4 and J is TRBJ2-6; the D gene is possibly TRBD1 (6 bases). The CDR3 coding sequence is TGTGCCAGCCAGAGTCAGGGGCCCGGGGCTAACGTCCTGACTTTC. Protein: CASQSQGPGANVLTF.